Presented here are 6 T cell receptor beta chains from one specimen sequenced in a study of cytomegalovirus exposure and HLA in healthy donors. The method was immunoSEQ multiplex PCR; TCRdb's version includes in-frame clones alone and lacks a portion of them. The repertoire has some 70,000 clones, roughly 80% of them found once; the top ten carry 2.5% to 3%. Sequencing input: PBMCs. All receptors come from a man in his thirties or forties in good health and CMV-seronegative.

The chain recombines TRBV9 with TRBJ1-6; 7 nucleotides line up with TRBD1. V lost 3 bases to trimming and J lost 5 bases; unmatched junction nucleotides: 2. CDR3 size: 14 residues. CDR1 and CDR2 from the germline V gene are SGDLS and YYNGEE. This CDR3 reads CASSAGTDNSPLHF. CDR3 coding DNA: TGTGCCAGCAGCGCCGGGACAGATAATTCACCCCTCCACTTT.

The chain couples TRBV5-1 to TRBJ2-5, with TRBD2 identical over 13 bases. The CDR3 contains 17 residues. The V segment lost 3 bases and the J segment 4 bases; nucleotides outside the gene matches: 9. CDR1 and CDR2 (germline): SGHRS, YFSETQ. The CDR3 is CASSSGTSGVVGETQYF. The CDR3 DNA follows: TGCGCCAGCAGCTCTGGGACTAGCGGGGTGGTTGGAGAGACCCAGTACTTC.

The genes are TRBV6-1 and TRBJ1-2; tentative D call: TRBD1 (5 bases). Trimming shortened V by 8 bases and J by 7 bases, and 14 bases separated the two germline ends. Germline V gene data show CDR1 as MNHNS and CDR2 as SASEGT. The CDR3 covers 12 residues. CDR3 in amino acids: CASSPGVGGYTF. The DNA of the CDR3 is TGTGCCAGCTCCCCGGGGGTAGGTGGCTACACCTTC.

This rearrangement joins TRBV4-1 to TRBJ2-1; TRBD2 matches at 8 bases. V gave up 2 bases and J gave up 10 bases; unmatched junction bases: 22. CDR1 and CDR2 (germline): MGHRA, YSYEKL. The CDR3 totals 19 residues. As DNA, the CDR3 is TGCGCCAGCAGCCAAACCCAGACTCGCGGACTAGCTATGACCTCAGAGCAGTTCTTC. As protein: CASSQTQTRGLAMTSEQFF.

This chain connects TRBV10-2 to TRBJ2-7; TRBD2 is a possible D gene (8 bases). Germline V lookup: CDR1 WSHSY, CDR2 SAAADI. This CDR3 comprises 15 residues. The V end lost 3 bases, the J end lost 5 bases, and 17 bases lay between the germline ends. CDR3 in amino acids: CASSETGGGGNEQYV. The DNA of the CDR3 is TGCGCCAGCAGTGAAACGGGAGGGGGCGGAAACGAGCAGTACGTC.

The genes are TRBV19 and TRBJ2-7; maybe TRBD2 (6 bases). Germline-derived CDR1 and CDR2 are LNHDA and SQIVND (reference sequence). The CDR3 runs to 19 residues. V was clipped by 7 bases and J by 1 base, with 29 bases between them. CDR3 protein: CASTPLAGRPPGGSYEQYV. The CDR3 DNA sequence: TGTGCCAGTACCCCCCTGGCAGGGCGACCCCCCGGGGGATCCTACGAGCAGTACGTC.